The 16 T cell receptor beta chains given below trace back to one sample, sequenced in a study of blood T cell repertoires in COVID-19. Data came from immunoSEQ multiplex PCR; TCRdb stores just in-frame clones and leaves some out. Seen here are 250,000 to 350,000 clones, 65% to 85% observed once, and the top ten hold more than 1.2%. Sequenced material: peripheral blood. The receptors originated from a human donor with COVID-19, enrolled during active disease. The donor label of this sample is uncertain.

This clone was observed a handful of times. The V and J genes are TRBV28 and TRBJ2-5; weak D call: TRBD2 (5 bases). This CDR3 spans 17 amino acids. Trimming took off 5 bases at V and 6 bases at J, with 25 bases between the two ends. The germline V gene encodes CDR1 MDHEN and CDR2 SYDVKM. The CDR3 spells CASSTTSVVEDPKTQYF. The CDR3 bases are TGTGCCAGCAGTACTACCTCGGTCGTGGAGGACCCCAAGACCCAGTACTTC.

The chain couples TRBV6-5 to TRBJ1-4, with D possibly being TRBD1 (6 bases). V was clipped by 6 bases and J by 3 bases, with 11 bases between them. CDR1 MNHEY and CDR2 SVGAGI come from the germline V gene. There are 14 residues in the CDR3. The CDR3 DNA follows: TGTGCCAGCAGGTTACAGGGCCCTAATGAAAAACTGTTTTTT. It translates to CASRLQGPNEKLFF.

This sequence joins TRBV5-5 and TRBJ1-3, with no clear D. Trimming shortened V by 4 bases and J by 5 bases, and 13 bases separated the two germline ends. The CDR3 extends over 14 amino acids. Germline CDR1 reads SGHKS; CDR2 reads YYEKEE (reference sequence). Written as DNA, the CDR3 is TGTGCCAGCAGCCCCCAGGCAGGTCGAAACACCATATATTTT. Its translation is CASSPQAGRNTIYF.

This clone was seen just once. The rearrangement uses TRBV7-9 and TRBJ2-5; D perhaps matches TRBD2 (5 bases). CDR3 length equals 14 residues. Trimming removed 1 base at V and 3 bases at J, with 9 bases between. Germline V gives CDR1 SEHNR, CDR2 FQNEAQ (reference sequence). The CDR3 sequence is CASSLGGVEETQYF. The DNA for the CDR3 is TGTGCCAGCAGCTTAGGGGGAGTGGAAGAGACCCAGTACTTC.

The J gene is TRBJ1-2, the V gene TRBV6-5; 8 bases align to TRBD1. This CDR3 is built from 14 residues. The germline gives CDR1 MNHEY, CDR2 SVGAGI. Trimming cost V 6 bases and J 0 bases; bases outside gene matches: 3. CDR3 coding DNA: TGTGCCAGCAGCAGGGGGCCCGCTAACTATGGCTACACCTTC. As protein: CASSRGPANYGYTF.

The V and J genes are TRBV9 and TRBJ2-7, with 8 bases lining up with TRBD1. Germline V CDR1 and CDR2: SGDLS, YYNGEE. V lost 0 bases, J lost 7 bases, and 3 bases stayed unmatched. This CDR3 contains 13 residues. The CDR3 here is CASSVDRGREQYF. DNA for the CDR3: TGTGCCAGCAGCGTAGACAGGGGGAGGGAGCAGTACTTC. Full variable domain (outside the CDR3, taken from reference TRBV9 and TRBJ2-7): DSGVTQTPKHLITATGQRVTLRCSPRSGDLSVYWYQQSLDQGLQFLIQYYNGEERAKGNILERFSAQQFPDLHSELNLSSLELGDSALYFCASSVDRGREQYFGPGTRLTVT.

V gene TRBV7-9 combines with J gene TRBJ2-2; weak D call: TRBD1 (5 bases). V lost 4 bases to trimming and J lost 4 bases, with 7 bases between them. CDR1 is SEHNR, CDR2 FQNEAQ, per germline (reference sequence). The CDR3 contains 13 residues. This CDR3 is CASSSTATGELFF. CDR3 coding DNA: TGTGCCAGCAGCTCGACAGCCACCGGGGAGCTGTTTTTT.

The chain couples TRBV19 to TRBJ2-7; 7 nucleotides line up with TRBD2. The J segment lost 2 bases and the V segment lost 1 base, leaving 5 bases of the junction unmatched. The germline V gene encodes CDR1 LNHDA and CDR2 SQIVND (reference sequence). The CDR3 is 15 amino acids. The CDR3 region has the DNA TGTGCCAGTAGTATAGTTACCGGGACTACCTACGAGCAGTACTTC. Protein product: CASSIVTGTTYEQYF.

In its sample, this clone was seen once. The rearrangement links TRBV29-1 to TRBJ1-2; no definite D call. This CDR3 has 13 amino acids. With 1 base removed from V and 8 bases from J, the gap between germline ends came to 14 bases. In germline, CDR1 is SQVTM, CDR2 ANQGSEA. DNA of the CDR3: TGCAGCGTTGAAGGGGAGAGCTATGGGGGCTACACCTTC. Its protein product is CSVEGESYGGYTF.

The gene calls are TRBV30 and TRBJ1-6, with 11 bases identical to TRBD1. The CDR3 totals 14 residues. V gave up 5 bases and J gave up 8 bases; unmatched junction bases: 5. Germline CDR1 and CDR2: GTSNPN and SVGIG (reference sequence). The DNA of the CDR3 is TGTGCCTGGGGACAGGGGGCCCAAGATTCACCCCTCCACTTT. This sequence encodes CAWGQGAQDSPLHF.

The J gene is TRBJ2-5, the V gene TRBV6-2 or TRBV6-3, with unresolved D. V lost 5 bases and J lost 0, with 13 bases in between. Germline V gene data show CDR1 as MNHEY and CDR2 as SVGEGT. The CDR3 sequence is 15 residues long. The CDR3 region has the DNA TGTGCCAGCAGTCGCGACTGGTCGTACCAAGAGACCCAGTACTTC. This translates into CASSRDWSYQETQYF.

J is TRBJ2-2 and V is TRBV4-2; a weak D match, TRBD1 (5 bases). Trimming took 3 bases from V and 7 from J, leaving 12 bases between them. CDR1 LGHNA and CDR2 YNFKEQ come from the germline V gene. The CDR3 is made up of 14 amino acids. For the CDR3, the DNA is TGTGCCAGCAGCCACCCCAGCAGGGACGGGGAGCTGTTTTTT. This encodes CASSHPSRDGELFF.

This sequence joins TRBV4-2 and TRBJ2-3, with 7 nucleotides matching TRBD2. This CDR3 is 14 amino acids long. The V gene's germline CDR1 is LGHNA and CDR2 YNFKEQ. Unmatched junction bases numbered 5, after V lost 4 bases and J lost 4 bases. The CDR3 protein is CASSPGGNADTQYF. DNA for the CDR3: TGTGCCAGCAGCCCCGGGGGGAACGCAGATACGCAGTATTTT.

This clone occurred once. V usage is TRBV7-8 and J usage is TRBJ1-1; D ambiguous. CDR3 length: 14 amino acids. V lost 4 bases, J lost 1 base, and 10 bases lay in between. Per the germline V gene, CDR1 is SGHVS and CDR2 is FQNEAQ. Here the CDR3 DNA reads TGTGCCAGCAGCTCAAGGAGGGAGAACACTGAAGCTTTCTTT. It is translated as CASSSRRENTEAFF.

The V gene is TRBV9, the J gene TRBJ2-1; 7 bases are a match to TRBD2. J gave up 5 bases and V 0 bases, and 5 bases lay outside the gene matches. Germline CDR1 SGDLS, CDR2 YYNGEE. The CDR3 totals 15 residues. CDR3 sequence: CASSVGAGWNNEQFF. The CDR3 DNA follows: TGTGCCAGCAGCGTAGGAGCGGGATGGAACAATGAGCAGTTCTTC.

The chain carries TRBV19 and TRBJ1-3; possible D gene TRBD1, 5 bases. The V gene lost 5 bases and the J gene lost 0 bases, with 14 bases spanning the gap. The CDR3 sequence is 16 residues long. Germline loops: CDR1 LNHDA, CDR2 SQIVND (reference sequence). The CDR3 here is CASSVLQESSGNTIYF. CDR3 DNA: TGTGCCAGTAGTGTTCTACAGGAGTCCTCTGGAAACACCATATATTTT.